A single sample gave rise to the 18 T cell receptor beta chains below, sequenced in a study of post-analysis software for immune sequencing data. General study findings and limits: In patients, TRBV5-6, TRBV5-1 and TRBV20-1 belonged to several TRBV segments found more frequently than in controls.

Presence of unique molecular identifiers characterized the TCR beta cDNA libraries. Each CDR3 protein is one row after TCRdb ran MiXCR on the PCR reads. The sample holds hundreds of thousands of distinct CDR3 sequences, over 45% seen once. For these receptors, no antigen is known. The sample was blood. The receptors were sampled from a girl aged 2 to 9 with multiple sclerosis.

The V call is TRBV6-6, the J call TRBJ1-2, with D tentatively TRBD1 (6 bases). Per the germline V gene, CDR1 is MNHNY and CDR2 is SVGAGI (reference sequence). Trimming cost V 6 bases and J 2 bases, with 13 bases left between them. The CDR3 has 14 residues. Written as DNA, the CDR3 is TGTGCCAGCAGCCACCCTACAGGGAACTATGGCTACACCTTC. Translated, it gives CASSHPTGNYGYTF.

Only a few counts were recorded for this clonotype. This chain joins TRBV30 and TRBJ2-3; 8 bases match TRBD1. CDR1 is GTSNPN, CDR2 SVGIG, per germline (reference sequence). CDR3 size: 12 residues. V lost 8 bases and J lost 5; bases outside the gene matches: 6. The CDR3 sequence is CASAGGGDTQYF. The CDR3 coding sequence is TGTGCCAGTGCAGGGGGCGGAGATACGCAGTATTTT.

Remarks on this clonotype: This likely comes from a read error, as the CDR3 has no conserved phenylalanine or tryptophan at its end. The chain links TRBV7-3 to TRBJ1-5; no clear D gene. Germline CDR1 reads SGHTA; CDR2 reads FQGTGA. The CDR3 is 12 amino acids. V shed 5 bases and J shed 3 bases, with 5 bases lying between them. For the CDR3, the DNA is TGTGCCAGCAGCCATCCCAATCAGCCCCAGCATTGT. As protein: CASSHPNQPQHC.

V gene TRBV7-3 combines with J gene TRBJ2-1, with TRBD2 identical over 9 bases. The junction had 8 bases not matched to a gene; V was cut back by 5 bases and J by 6 bases. Germline CDR1 and CDR2: SGHTA and FQGTGA. There are 15 residues in the CDR3. CDR3 loop: CASSPRTSDPNEQFF. The CDR3 DNA is TGTGCCAGCAGCCCTCGGACTAGCGACCCCAATGAGCAGTTCTTC.

This clonotype was counted once. V gene TRBV7-9 combines with J gene TRBJ2-7; the D is unclear. The CDR3 has 15 residues. Trimming stripped 2 bases from V and 0 bases from J, with 11 bases between. CDR1 and CDR2 from the germline V gene are SEHNR and FQNEAQ (reference sequence). The CDR3 DNA reads TGTGCCAGCAGCTTAAGCGACGGGCACTCCTACGAGCAGTACTTC. It is translated as CASSLSDGHSYEQYF.

V is TRBV28 and J is TRBJ2-7; no clear D. The CDR3 has 10 amino acids. The germline V gene has CDR1 MDHEN and CDR2 SYDVKM. V was shortened by 5 bases and J by 7 bases, with 6 bases between the two germline ends. CDR3 sequence reads: CASSAMEQYF. The DNA for the CDR3 is TGTGCCAGCAGTGCCATGGAGCAGTACTTC.

The genes are TRBV29-1 and TRBJ2-1, with D perhaps matching TRBD2 (6 bases). Germline V CDR1 and CDR2: SQVTM, ANQGSEA. V shed 5 bases and J shed 2 bases, with 10 bases lying between them. This CDR3 has 13 amino acids. CDR3 sequence reads: CSVREVPYNEQFF. CDR3 DNA: TGCAGCGTTAGGGAGGTCCCCTACAATGAGCAGTTCTTC.

The chain employs TRBV10-3 and TRBJ2-5; D may be TRBD2 (5 bases). V was pared by 1 base and J by 11 bases, with 8 bases between. This CDR3 spans 11 amino acids. CDR1 and CDR2 from the germline V gene are ENHRY and SYGVKD. CDR3 nucleotides: TGTGCCATCAGTGAGTTTGGGGAGCAGTACTTC. Encoded protein: CAISEFGEQYF.

This chain connects TRBV5-5 to TRBJ2-1; TRBD2 might be the D (6 bases). Germline values: CDR1 SGHKS, CDR2 YYEKEE (reference sequence). V lost 0 bases to trimming and J lost 4 bases, with 14 bases between them. This CDR3 comprises 16 residues. The CDR3 DNA reads as TGTGCCAGCAGCTTGGGTGGGGGGTCCCTATACAATGAGCAGTTCTTC. Protein product: CASSLGGGSLYNEQFF.

The chain has TRBV29-1 and TRBJ2-1, with D possibly being TRBD2 (5 bases). The CDR3 has 17 residues. Trimming took off 5 bases at V and 0 bases at J, with 20 bases between the two ends. Germline V CDR1 and CDR2: SQVTM, ANQGSEA. The CDR3 spells CSVYEGLGVSSYNEQFF. Written as DNA, the CDR3 is TGCAGCGTTTACGAGGGTTTGGGCGTAAGCTCCTACAATGAGCAGTTCTTC.

The rearrangement links TRBV12-3 or TRBV12-4 to TRBJ1-2, with a weak D call TRBD1 (5 bases). The CDR3 contains 13 residues. Between the trimmed V and J ends, which lost 6 bases and 6 bases, there was a span of 14 bases. Here the CDR3 reads CASRKRDRDGYTF. The DNA of the CDR3 is TGTGCCAGCAGAAAACGGGACCGGGATGGCTACACCTTC.

This clonotype was picked up a small number of times. The chain employs TRBV12-3 or TRBV12-4 and TRBJ2-7; 10 bases fit TRBD1. Unmatched junction bases numbered 4, after V lost 3 bases and J lost 5 bases. The CDR3 loop spans 14 amino acids. As DNA, the CDR3 is TGTGCCAGCAGTTTTAGGGACAGGGGCAACGAGCAGTACTTC. Residues: CASSFRDRGNEQYF.

The chain has TRBV11-2 and TRBJ2-5; no clear D. The J call is uncertain, as TRBJ2-7 better fits the DNA end. The CDR3 is 14 residues long. CDR1 is SGHAT and CDR2 is FQNNGV in the germline V gene. CDR3 sequence reads: CASSLDRAYYEQYF. CDR3 DNA sequence: TGTGCCAGCAGCTTAGACCGAGCCTACTACGAGCAGTACTTC.

This sequence joins TRBV4-1 and TRBJ2-5; 10 nucleotides align to TRBD2. Matching the DNA end better, TRBJ2-7 makes the J call doubtful. CDR3 length equals 15 residues. Germline lookup yields CDR1 MGHRA and CDR2 YSYEKL. CDR3 sequence reads: CASSQPTSGHYEQYF. The CDR3 nucleotides are TGCGCCAGCAGCCAACCGACTAGCGGGCACTACGAGCAGTACTTC.

The chain carries TRBV5-1 and TRBJ1-2; 10 bases map to TRBD1. V dropped 2 bases and J dropped 6; count of bases not matched to a gene: 7. Germline V gene data show CDR1 as SGHRS and CDR2 as YFSETQ. The CDR3 length is 15 residues. The CDR3 nucleotides read TGCGCCAGCAGCTTCCCGGGACAGGGGATCGATGGCTACACCTTC. As protein: CASSFPGQGIDGYTF.

The V and J genes are TRBV4-3 and TRBJ2-1, with D possibly being TRBD2 (6 bases). V was shortened by 6 bases and J by 6 bases, with 27 bases between the two germline ends. The CDR3 is 18 amino acids. Germline lookup yields CDR1 LGHNA and CDR2 YSLEER. CDR3 in amino acids: CASSLLREHPKGTNEQFF. DNA for the CDR3: TGCGCCAGCAGTCTATTACGGGAGCACCCGAAGGGTACCAATGAGCAGTTCTTC.

The chain combines TRBV2 with TRBJ2-1, with D maybe TRBD2 (6 bases). Germline assignment: CDR1 SNHLY and CDR2 FYNNEI. The CDR3 runs to 15 residues. The V end lost 9 bases, the J end lost 3 bases, and 18 bases lay between the germline ends. CDR3 sequence (DNA): TGTGCCAGTGATAATGGAGGGATCCTCTACAATGAGCAGTTCTTC. Protein product: CASDNGGILYNEQFF. Looking up the rest from reference TRBV2 and TRBJ2-1 gives the full variable domain: EPEVTQTPSHQVTQMGQEVILRCVPISNHLYFYWYRQILGQKVEFLVSFYNNEISEKSEIFDDQFSVERPDGSNFTLKIRSTKLEDSAMYFCASDNGGILYNEQFFGPGTRLTVL.

This clonotype was observed a handful of times. This sequence joins TRBV5-6 and TRBJ1-2; D might be TRBD1 (5 bases). The V gene lost 3 bases and the J gene lost 1 base, with 16 bases spanning the gap. There are 16 residues in the CDR3. CDR1 and CDR2 from the germline V gene are SGHDT and YYEEEE. The CDR3 loop is CASSSSKGLNNYGYTF. The CDR3 nucleotides are TGTGCCAGCAGCTCCTCAAAGGGACTTAATAACTATGGCTACACCTTC.